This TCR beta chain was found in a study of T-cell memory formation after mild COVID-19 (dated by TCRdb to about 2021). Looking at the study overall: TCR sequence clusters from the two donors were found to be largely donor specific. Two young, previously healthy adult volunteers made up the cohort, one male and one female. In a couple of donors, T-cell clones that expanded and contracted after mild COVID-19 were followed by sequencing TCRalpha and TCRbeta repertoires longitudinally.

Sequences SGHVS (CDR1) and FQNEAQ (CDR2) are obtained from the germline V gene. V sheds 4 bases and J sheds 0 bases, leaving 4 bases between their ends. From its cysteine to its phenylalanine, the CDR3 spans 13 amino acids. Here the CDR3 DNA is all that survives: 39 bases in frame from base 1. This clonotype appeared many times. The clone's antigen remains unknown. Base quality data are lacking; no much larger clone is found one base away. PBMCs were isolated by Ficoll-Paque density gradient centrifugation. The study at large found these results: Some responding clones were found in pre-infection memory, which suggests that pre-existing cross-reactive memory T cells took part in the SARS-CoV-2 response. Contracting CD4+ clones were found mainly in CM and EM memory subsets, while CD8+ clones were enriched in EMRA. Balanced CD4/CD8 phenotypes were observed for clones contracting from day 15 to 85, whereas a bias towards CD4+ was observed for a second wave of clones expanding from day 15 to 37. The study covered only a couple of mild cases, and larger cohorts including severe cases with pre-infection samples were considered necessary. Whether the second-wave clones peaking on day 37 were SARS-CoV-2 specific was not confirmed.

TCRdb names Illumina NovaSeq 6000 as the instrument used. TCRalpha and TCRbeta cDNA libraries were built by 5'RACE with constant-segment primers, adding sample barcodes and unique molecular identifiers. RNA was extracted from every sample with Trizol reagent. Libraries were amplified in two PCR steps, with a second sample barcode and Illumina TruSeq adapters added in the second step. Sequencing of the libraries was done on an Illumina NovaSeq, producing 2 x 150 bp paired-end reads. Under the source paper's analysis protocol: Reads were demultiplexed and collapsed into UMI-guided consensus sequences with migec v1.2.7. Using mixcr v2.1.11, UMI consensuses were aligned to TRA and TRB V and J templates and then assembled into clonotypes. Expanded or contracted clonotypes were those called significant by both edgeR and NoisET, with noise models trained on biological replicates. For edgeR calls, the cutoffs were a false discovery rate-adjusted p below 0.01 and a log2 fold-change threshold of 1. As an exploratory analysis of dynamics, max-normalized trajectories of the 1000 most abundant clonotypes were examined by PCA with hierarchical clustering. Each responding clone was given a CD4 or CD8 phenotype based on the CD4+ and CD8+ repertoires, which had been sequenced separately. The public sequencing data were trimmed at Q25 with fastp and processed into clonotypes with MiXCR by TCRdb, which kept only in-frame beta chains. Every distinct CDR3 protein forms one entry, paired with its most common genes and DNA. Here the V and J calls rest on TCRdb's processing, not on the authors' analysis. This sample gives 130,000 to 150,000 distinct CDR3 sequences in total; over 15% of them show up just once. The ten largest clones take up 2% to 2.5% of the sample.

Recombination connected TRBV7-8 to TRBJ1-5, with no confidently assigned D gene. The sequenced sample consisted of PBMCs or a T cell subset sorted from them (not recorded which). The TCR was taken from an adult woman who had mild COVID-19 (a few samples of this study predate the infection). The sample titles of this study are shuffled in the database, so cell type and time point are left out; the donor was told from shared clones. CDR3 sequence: CASSYNSNQPQHF. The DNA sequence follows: TGTGCCAGCAGCTATAATAGCAATCAGCCCCAGCATTTT.